One and the same sample provided the 9 T cell receptor beta chains below, sequenced in a study of blood T cell repertoires in COVID-19. Profiling relied on immunoSEQ multiplex PCR, and the TCRdb table lists in-frame clones only, not all of them. The table has hundreds of thousands of clones, roughly 88% seen once. The sample consisted of peripheral blood. The receptors shown here come from a woman in her thirties with active or convalescent COVID-19.

The chain combines TRBV7-9 with TRBJ1-1; maybe TRBD1 (5 bases). Trimming took off 1 base at V and 5 bases at J, with 14 bases between the two ends. This CDR3 region has 15 residues. Germline V lookup: CDR1 SEHNR, CDR2 FQNEAQ (reference sequence). In DNA, the CDR3 is TGTGCCAGCAGCTTAGTAGGGGTTTTTGGGACTGAAGCTTTCTTT. The encoded protein is CASSLVGVFGTEAFF.

V usage is TRBV5-1 and J usage is TRBJ2-7; the D gene is possibly TRBD1 (5 bases). The V and J ends lost 1 base and 3 bases respectively, with 11 bases between them. The CDR3 runs 14 residues. The V gene's germline CDR1 is SGHRS and CDR2 YFSETQ. CDR3 sequence (DNA): TGCGCCAGCAGCTTGTTCCCAGGGCTCTACGAGCAGTACTTC. Its protein is CASSLFPGLYEQYF.

The chain links TRBV3-1 (or the pseudogene TRBV3-2) to TRBJ1-4, with D hard to call. V was trimmed by 2 bases and J by 7 bases, leaving 11 bases between them. This CDR3 has 14 amino acids. The germline gives CDR1 LGHDT, CDR2 YNNKEL (reference sequence). CDR3 DNA sequence: TGTGCCAGCAGCCAACGGACCGAGGGTGAAAAACTGTTTTTT. Residues: CASSQRTEGEKLFF.

Concerning this clone: Different DNA sequences within this sample yield the same CDR3. The rearrangement links TRBV6-5 to TRBJ1-1, with 7 bases aligning to TRBD1. The CDR3 has 14 residues. Germline values: CDR1 MNHEY, CDR2 SVGAGI. The V segment lost 5 bases and the J segment 0 bases; nucleotides outside the gene matches: 3. CDR3 sequence: CASSPTGLNTEAFF. DNA for the CDR3: TGTGCCAGCAGTCCGACAGGGTTGAACACTGAAGCTTTCTTT.

The chain couples TRBV6-6 to TRBJ2-1; the match to TRBD2 covers 7 bases. The ends lost 4 bases at V and 5 bases at J; junction bases unmatched: 11. The CDR3 contains 16 residues. Germline V gene data show CDR1 as MNHNY and CDR2 as SVGAGI (reference sequence). The CDR3 sequence: CASSSLLAATHNEQFF. DNA of the CDR3: TGTGCCAGCAGTTCCCTTCTAGCGGCTACCCACAATGAGCAGTTCTTC.

The rearrangement uses TRBV7-8 and TRBJ2-7; possibly TRBD2 for D (5 bases). The CDR3 is 17 amino acids. The germline CDR1 and CDR2 sequences are SGHVS and FQNEAQ. Trimming shortened V by 2 bases and J by 5 bases, and 22 bases separated the two germline ends. This CDR3 is CASSLIRGEPTADEQYF. The CDR3 DNA reads TGTGCCAGCAGCTTAATCCGGGGAGAACCTACCGCCGACGAGCAGTACTTC.

This clone was counted a few times. The chain employs TRBV5-1 and TRBJ1-2; D might be TRBD1 (6 bases). Germline loops: CDR1 SGHRS, CDR2 YFSETQ. The CDR3 runs to 13 residues. The V end was cut by 0 bases, the J end by 6 bases, with 9 bases between. This chain's CDR3 is CASSLGTEDGYTF. The CDR3 DNA follows: TGCGCCAGCAGCTTGGGGACAGAAGATGGCTACACCTTC.

This clone was detected only a few times. The chain employs TRBV5-4 and TRBJ2-2, with TRBD1 identical over 9 bases. V trimming: 4 bases; J trimming: 4 bases; junction bases outside the gene matches: 5. The length of the CDR3 is 15 residues. Germline CDR1 and CDR2: SGHNT and YYREEE (reference sequence). The CDR3 here is CASSTGGLGTGELFF. The CDR3 DNA sequence: TGTGCCAGCAGCACAGGGGGCTTGGGCACCGGGGAGCTGTTTTTT.

This chain joins TRBV29-1 and TRBJ1-3; D perhaps matches TRBD1 (5 bases). Trimming took 3 bases from V and 2 from J, leaving 8 bases between them. The CDR3 runs to 13 residues. The V gene's germline CDR1 is SQVTM and CDR2 ANQGSEA. CDR3 bases: TGCAGCGTTGAGGAACAGGCTGGAAACACCATATATTTT. Translation: CSVEEQAGNTIYF.